This T cell receptor beta chain was observed in a study of neurological immune-mediated disorders. Study-wide points: The absence of any CDR3 amino acid sequence shared by expanded clones across subjects suggests that repertoires were private in all groups.

Concerning this clonotype itself: Its specificity is not known. Mismatch with germline at one junction end may stem from a read error.

The CDR3 is 13 residues long. The team produced cDNA through 5'RACE using 10-nucleotide random UMIs. Using its own MiXCR run on the 5' RACE reads, TCRdb lists one record per CDR3 protein. The sample holds roughly 56,000 distinct CDR3 sequences, 9.5% to 12% seen once. Maryland, USA blood bank volunteers served as healthy controls. Stored at -80 C, 2 million PBMCs were the source of the unsorted libraries. The clonotype originates from a man aged 55 to 70 in good health. The chain has TRBV12-3 or TRBV12-4 and TRBJ2-1; the D gene is possibly TRBD2 (6 bases). Sequenced input: PBMCs. CDR3 sequence: CASSLGLARDEQF. The CDR3 DNA follows: TGTGCCAGCAGTTTAGGGCTAGCGCGCGATGAGCAGTTC.